The TCR beta chain under discussion was sequenced for a study of blood T cell repertoires in COVID-19. Across the whole study: T cells, B-cell-depleted T cells, or PBMCs supplied cDNA or gDNA.

Trimming cost V 5 bases and J 7 bases, with 20 bases left between them. This CDR3 region has 15 residues. CDR1 SGHVS and CDR2 FQNEAQ come from the germline V gene. Those who participated ranged in age from roughly 18 to 89 years and resided in roughly 26 US areas. Cohorts were assigned according to the clinical history that participants reported. Source study methods: The authors estimated nucleated cell counts from reference gene primer amplification. Generated by immunoSEQ multiplex PCR, the TCRdb table keeps only in-frame clones and is missing some. V and J calls and clone size come straight from that table; D and trimming were deduced from the DNA. This sample carries more than 300,000 clones, roughly 86% of them seen once, and the ten largest clones take about 2.1%.

Sequencing used PBMCs or T cells enriched from blood (not recorded which). The J gene is TRBJ1-2, the V gene TRBV7-8, with TRBD1 as a possible D gene (6 bases). This clonotype was obtained from a man aged 40-49 years in a cohort exposed to, infected with or recovered from COVID-19 (not recorded which). The CDR3 here is CASSPERQVLSGYTF. The CDR3 nucleotides are TGTGCCAGCAGCCCCGAAAGACAGGTGCTGTCTGGCTACACCTTC.